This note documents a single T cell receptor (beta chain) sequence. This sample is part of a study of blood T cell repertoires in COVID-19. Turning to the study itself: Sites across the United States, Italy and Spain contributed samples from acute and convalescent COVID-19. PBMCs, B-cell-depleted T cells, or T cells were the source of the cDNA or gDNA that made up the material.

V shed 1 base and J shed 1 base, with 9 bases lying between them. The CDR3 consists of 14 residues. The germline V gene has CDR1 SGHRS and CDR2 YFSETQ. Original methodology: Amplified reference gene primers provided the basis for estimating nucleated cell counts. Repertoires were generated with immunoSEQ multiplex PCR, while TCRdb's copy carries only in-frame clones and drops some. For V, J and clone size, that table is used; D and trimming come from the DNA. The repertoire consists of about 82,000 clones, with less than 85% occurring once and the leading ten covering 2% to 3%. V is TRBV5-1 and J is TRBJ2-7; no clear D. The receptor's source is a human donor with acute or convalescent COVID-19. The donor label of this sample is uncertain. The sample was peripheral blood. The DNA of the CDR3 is TGCGCCAGCAGCTTGTTATCACATTCCTACGAGCAGTACTTC. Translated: CASSLLSHSYEQYF.